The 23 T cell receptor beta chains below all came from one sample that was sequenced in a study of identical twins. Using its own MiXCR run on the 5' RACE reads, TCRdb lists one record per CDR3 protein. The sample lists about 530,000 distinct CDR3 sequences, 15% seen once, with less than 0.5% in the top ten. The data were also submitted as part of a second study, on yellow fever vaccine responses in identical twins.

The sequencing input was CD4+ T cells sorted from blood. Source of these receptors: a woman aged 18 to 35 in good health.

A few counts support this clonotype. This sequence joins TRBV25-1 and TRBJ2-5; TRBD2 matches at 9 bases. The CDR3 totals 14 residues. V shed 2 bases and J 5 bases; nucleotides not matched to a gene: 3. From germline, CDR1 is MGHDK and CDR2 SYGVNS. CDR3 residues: CASSEGTSRETQYF. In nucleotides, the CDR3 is TGTGCCAGCAGTGAAGGGACTAGCAGGGAGACCCAGTACTTC. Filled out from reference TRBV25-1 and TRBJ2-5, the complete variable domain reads EADIYQTPRYLVIGTGKKITLECSQTMGHDKMYWYQQDPGMELHLIHYSYGVNSTEKGDLSSESTVSRIRTEHFPLTLESARPSHTSQYLCASSEGTSRETQYFGPGTRLLVL.

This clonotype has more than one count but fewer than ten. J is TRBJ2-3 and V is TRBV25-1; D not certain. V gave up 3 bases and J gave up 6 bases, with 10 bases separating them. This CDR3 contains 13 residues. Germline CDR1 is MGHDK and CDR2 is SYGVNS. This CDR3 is CASSDSTPDTQYF. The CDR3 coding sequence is TGTGCCAGCAGTGATTCGACACCGGATACGCAGTATTTT.

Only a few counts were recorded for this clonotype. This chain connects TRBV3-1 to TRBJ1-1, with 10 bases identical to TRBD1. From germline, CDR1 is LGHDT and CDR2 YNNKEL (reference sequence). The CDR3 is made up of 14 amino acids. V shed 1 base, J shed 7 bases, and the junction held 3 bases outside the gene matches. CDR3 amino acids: CASSQGQGAREAFF. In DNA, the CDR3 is TGTGCCAGCAGCCAAGGACAGGGGGCACGTGAAGCTTTCTTT.

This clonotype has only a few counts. The CDR3 reads CASSSPSGRQYF. DNA for the CDR3: TGTGCCAGCAGTTCCCCTAGCGGGAGGCAGTATTTT. V usage is TRBV12-3 or TRBV12-4 and J usage is TRBJ2-3, with 10 bases lining up with TRBD2. J was trimmed by 11 bases and V by 4 bases; bases with no gene match: 3. CDR3 length: 12 amino acids.

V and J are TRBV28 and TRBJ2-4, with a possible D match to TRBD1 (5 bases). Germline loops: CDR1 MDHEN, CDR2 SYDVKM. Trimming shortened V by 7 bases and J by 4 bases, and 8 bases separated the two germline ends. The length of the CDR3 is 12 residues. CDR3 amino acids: CASTDKKNIQYF. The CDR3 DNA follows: TGTGCCAGCACGGACAAGAAAAACATTCAGTACTTC.

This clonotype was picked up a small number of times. DNA of the CDR3: TGTGCCAGCAGTCCAGGGGTCGGTAATTCACCCCTCCACTTT. It yields the protein CASSPGVGNSPLHF. The V call is TRBV12-3 or TRBV12-4, the J call TRBJ1-6; D might be TRBD1 (6 bases). The V end was cut by 5 bases, the J end by 6 bases, with 11 bases between. This CDR3 contains 14 residues.

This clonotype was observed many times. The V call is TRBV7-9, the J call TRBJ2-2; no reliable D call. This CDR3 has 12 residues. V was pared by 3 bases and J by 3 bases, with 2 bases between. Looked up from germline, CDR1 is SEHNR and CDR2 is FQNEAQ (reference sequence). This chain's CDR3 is CASSFYTGELFF. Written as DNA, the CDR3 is TGTGCCAGCAGCTTTTACACCGGGGAGCTGTTTTTT. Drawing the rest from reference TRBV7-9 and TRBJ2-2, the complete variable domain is DTGVSQNPRHKITKRGQNVTFRCDPISEHNRLYWYRQTLGQGPEFLTYFQNEAQLEKSRLLSDRFSAERPKGSFSTLEIQRTEQGDSAMYLCASSFYTGELFFGEGSRLTVL.

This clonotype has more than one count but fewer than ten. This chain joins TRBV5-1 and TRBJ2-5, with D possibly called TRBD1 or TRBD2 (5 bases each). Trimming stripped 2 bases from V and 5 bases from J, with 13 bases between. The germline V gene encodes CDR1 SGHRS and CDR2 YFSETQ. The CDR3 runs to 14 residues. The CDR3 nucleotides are TGCGCCAGCAGCTTCTCCGGGACGGTGGAGACCCAGTACTTC. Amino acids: CASSFSGTVETQYF.

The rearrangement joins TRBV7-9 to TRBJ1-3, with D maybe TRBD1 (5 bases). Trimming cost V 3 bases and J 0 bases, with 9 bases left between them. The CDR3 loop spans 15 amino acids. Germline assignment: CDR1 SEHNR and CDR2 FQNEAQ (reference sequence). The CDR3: CASSLRGTSGNTIYF. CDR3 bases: TGTGCCAGCAGCTTGAGGGGCACCTCTGGAAACACCATATATTTT.

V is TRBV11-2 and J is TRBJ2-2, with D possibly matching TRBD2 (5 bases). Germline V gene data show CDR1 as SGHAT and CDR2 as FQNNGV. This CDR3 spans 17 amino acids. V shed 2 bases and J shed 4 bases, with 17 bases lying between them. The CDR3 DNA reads TGTGCCAGCAGCTTAACTTTCCAAGGAGGTAGCACCGGGGAGCTGTTTTTT. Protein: CASSLTFQGGSTGELFF. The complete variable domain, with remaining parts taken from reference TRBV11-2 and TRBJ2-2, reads EAGVAQSPRYKIIEKRQSVAFWCNPISGHATLYWYQQILGQGPKLLIQFQNNGVVDDSQLPKDRFSAERLKGVDSTLKIQPAKLEDSAVYLCASSLTFQGGSTGELFFGEGSRLTVL.

The CDR3 sequence: CSARETGGKETQYF. CDR3 bases: TGCAGTGCTAGAGAAACAGGGGGCAAGGAGACCCAGTACTTC. The chain employs TRBV20-1 and TRBJ2-5; 9 nucleotides agree with TRBD1. The germline V gene has CDR1 DFQATT and CDR2 SNEGSKA (reference sequence). The CDR3 runs to 14 residues. V lost 0 bases, J lost 5 bases, and 4 bases stayed unmatched.

Written as DNA, the CDR3 is TGCGCCAGCAACGGACAGGGAACAGATACGCAGTATTTT. This gives the protein CASNGQGTDTQYF. The chain couples TRBV5-1 to TRBJ2-3; TRBD1 matches 8 bases. V lost 6 bases, J lost 3 bases, and 3 bases stayed unmatched. From germline, CDR1 is SGHRS and CDR2 YFSETQ. The CDR3 runs to 13 residues.

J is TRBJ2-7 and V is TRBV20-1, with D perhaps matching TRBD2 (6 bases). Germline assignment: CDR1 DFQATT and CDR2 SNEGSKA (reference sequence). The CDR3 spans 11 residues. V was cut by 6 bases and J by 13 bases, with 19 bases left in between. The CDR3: CSATLPGGEYF. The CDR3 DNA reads TGCAGTGCCACTCTCCCAGGAGGGGAATACTTC.

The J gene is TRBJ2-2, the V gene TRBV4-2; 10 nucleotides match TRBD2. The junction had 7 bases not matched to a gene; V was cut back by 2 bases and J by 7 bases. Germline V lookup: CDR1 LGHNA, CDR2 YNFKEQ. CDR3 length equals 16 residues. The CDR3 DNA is TGTGCCAGCAGCCAATCTGGACTAGCGGAGAACGGGGAGCTGTTTTTT. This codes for CASSQSGLAENGELFF.

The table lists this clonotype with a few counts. The CDR3 nucleotides read TGTGCCACCAGTGATTCGACTAGCGGAGCCTACGAGCAGTACTTC. It specifies CATSDSTSGAYEQYF. The chain recombines TRBV24-1 with TRBJ2-7; 9 positions match TRBD2. Germline V gene lookup returns CDR1 KGHDR and CDR2 SFDVKD. V shed 2 bases, J shed 2 bases, and the junction held 3 bases outside the gene matches. This CDR3 is 15 amino acids long.

CDR3 sequence: CASSSPGQGFDGYTF. The CDR3 DNA is TGTGCCAGCAGCTCCCCGGGACAGGGTTTTGATGGCTACACCTTC. This chain connects TRBV7-9 to TRBJ1-2; TRBD1 agrees at 9 bases. The CDR3 length is 15 residues. Germline CDR1 reads SEHNR; CDR2 reads FQNEAQ (reference sequence). With V trimmed by 4 bases and J by 6 bases, 9 bases remained unmatched.

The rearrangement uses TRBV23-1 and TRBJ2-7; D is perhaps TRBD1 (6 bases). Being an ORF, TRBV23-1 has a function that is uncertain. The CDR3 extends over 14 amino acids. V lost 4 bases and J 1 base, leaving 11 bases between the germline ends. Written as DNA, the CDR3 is TGCGCCAGCAGTCCTGGACAGCCTTCCTACGAGCAGTACGTC. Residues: CASSPGQPSYEQYV.

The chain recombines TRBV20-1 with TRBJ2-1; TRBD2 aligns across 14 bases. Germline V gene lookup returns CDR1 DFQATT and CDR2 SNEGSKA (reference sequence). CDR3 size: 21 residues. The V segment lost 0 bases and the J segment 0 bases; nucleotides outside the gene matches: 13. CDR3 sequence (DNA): TGCAGTGCTAGAGACCCCGGGACTAGCGGGAGTCCACCGAGCTCCTACAATGAGCAGTTCTTC. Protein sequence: CSARDPGTSGSPPSSYNEQFF.

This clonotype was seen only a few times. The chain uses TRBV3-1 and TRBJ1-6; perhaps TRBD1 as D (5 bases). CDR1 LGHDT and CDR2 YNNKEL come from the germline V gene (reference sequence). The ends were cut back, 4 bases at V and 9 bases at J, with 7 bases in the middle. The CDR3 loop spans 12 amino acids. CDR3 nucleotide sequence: TGTGCCAGCAGCCTCGGGACTTCACCCCTCCACTTT. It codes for CASSLGTSPLHF. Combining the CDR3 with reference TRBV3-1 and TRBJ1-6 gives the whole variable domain DTAVSQTPKYLVTQMGNDKSIKCEQNLGHDTMYWYKQDSKKFLKIMFSYNNKELIINETVPNRFSPKSPDKAHLNLHINSLELGDSAVYFCASSLGTSPLHFGNGTRLTVT.

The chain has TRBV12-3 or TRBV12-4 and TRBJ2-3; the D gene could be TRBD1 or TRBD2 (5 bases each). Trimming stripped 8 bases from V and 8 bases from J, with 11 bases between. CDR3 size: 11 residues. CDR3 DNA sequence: TGTGCCAGCTACCATGGGGGTACGCAGTATTTT. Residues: CASYHGGTQYF.

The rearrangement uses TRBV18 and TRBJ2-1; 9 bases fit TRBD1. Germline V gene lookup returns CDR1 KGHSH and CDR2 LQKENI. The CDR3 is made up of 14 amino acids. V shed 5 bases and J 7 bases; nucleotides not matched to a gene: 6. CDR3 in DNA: TGTGCCAGCTCATCAGGACAGGGGTTGAATGAGCAGTTCTTC. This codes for CASSSGQGLNEQFF.

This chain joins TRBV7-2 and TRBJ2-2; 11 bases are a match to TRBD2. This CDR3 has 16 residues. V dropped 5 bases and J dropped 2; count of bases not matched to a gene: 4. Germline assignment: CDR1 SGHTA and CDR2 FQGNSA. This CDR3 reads CASSRTSGQNTGELFF. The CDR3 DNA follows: TGTGCCAGCAGCCGGACTAGCGGGCAAAACACCGGGGAGCTGTTTTTT.

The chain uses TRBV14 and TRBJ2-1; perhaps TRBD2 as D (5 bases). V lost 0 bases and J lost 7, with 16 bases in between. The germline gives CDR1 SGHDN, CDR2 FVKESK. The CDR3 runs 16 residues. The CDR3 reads CASSQDLGLYRNEQFF. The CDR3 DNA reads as TGTGCCAGCAGCCAAGATCTAGGACTGTATCGGAATGAGCAGTTCTTC.